The subject of this entry is one TCR beta chain. Its antigen is not yet known. The cohort consisted of 666 healthy bone marrow donors. At the time of sampling, every cohort member was nominally healthy, though immune exposures that went unrecorded were likely present. The donor tested CMV seropositive and was one of the 289 seropositive cohort members. A peripheral blood sample was provided by each donor, and peripheral blood mononuclear cells were used for TCR beta sequencing. The Qiagen DNeasy Blood Extraction Kit was used to extract genomic DNA from the blood cell samples. These data belong to a study of cytomegalovirus exposure and HLA in healthy donors (dated by TCRdb to about 2017). In the study overall: An earlier analysis of some 550 of the donors reported 250 to 300 Gb of sequence data and some 100 million unique TCR beta sequences from 150 million to 200 million T cells. Five DR-DQ haplotypes were handled as single units for association and clustering because linkage in the cohort was strong. A later genetic analysis used genome-wide SNP genotypes for 398 of the 666 donors, treating that subset as a discovery cohort. The aim of the study was to test whether cataloging public T cell receptors could identify signatures of past pathogen exposure. About 320 gigabases of sequencing data and tens of millions of unique TCR sequences were included in an early release covering roughly 700 HLA-typed donors. Among the roughly 400 genotyped donors, approximately 76% belonged to the genetic ancestry cluster associated with self-reported Caucasian donors. Both class I and class II loci were covered by HLA typing, at four-digit resolution. All discovery cohort repertoires had been generated on a single sequencing platform. In an earlier analysis of roughly 580 of the donors, high-throughput TCR beta sequencing was used to judge whether each TCR beta V gene segment behaved as functional or pseudogenic. The number of typed donors differed by locus: about 620-630 for A, B, C, DRB1 and DQB1; 500 to 550 for DQA1; approximately 600 for DPA1; and some 450 for DPB1. On average, around 240,000 unique TCR beta nucleotide sequences were sequenced per donor among more than 350 genotyped donors of the cohort, with roughly 19% of those sequences being non-productive. In a later analysis, previously published TCR beta repertoires from 500 to 750 donors were re-analyzed and high-resolution HLA genotyping was added so that TCR occurrence patterns could be studied. Rather than using new phenotypic data, the later analysis identified candidate immune exposures from TCR beta sequences and from how often those sequences occurred across donors. The study combined high-throughput TCR immunosequencing, statistical association of individual TCRs with disease status, and machine learning to predict cytomegalovirus infection status. The T cell repertoires of around 670 subjects were profiled by immunosequencing and related to cytomegalovirus serostatus. Donor age, sex, ethnicity and CMV serostatus were compiled alongside the repertoire data. Besides the first cohort of 666 subjects, a separate validation cohort made up of over a hundred different subjects was used.

Libraries were built with the immunoSEQ multiplex PCR assay. The multiplex PCR relied on a mix of 60 forward primers for TCR Vbeta segments and 13 reverse primers for TCR Jbeta segments. The CDR3 region of rearranged TCR beta genes was amplified from genomic DNA by a multiplex PCR assay. On the Illumina HiSeq System, the amplified TCR beta libraries were sequenced as 87-base-pair reads. The published analysis was carried out like this. A later analysis tallied 70 million to 100 million unique TCR beta chains across the 666 repertoires, and approximately 12 million of those chains were shared by two or more donors. To remove PCR and sequencing errors, raw reads were error-corrected and collapsed into unique sequences using a nearest-neighbor algorithm that merged closely related sequences. V, D and J gene segments were assigned by aligning CDR3 sequences to IMGT reference sequences. For a sequence to be retained, at least a six-nucleotide match to both a V gene segment and a J gene segment was required. A rearrangement counted as productive if the CDR3 had no stop codons and remained in frame with V and J, and every other rearrangement counted as non-productive. CDR3 was defined by IMGT convention, running from the second conserved V-encoded cysteine to the conserved J-encoded phenylalanine. Sequences without an unambiguous match to a single V gene segment were excluded from the earlier analysis of about 600 of the donors. In an earlier analysis of some 590 of the donors, a V segment was called functional when productive rearrangements were above 56.7%, and segregating when the standard deviation between donors exceeded 5%. A statistical classification framework was built for diagnosing cytomegalovirus status from the catalog of TCR beta chain sequences. A later analysis assigned V and J genes by comparing TCR nucleotide sequences with IMGT/GENE-DB human TR gene sequences. Using the TCRdist pipeline, a later analysis assigned CDR3 sequences along with most-parsimonious VDJ recombination scenarios. A later analysis defined each TCR beta chain by its CDR3 amino acid sequence plus V-gene family, and excluded reads lacking a unique V-gene family. In a later analysis, approximately 590 highly shared, low-generation-probability nucleotide sequences were removed to address suspected cross-contamination and a sequencing artifact. In a later analysis, a clonal expansion index was calculated for each public chain from normalized within-repertoire ranks of inferred template counts. Generation probabilities in a later analysis came from a VDJ recombination model fitted to out-of-frame rearrangements, and those results were checked against IGoR. A later analysis scored TCR-TCR, TCR-HLA and TCR-CMV co-occurrence with hypergeometric tests, applying a repertoire-size bias correction to TCR pairs. A later analysis estimated false discovery rates by permuting HLA or CMV assignments 20 times. In a later analysis, co-occurring TCRs were grouped using DBSCAN, with TCRdist sequence similarity added in when clustering inside HLA-allele-positive subsets. Repertoires with fewer than 30,000 or more than 120,000 public chains were left out of co-occurrence clustering, as were about 5 repertoires with anomalous nucleotide sharing. TCRdb re-hosts the immuneACCESS table, in-frame sequences only. Its copies lack some clones; in the studies checked, an unresolved V gene accounts for under half of them, and the cause for the rest is not known. The V and J calls and clone size are taken from that table; D and trimming were inferred from the DNA. The table for this sample lists more than 75,000 clones. Of the sample, roughly 14% falls within the top ten clones.

The investigation overall reported the following: Because some donors lacked HLA typing at each locus, the association tests relied only on the typed subset. A later analysis associated 15,000 or so TCR beta sequences with specific HLA alleles at a false discovery rate of 0.05. The classifier was reported to diagnose cytomegalovirus status with high specificity and sensitivity in both the original and validation cohorts. The authors suggested that the approach could potentially be generalized to other disease states and immunological phenotypes. Compared with the 666-donor mean, donors in an Asian-associated ancestry cluster had fewer N-insertions in productive TCRs, according to a later genetic analysis. When HLA alleles, especially DR and DQ, strongly co-occurred, TCR associations were difficult to assign to individual alleles. In vitro tests confirmed that a few of the cytomegalovirus-associated TCR beta chains recognize cytomegalovirus antigens. A further reported finding was that TCR beta sequences accurately predicted the HLA-A and HLA-B alleles for most subjects in the first cohort. The cohort was sequenced for TCR beta chains only, and without alpha or paired-chain data the features that could be detected were limited. In a later genetic analysis, a missense DCLRE1C variant was associated with V-gene and J-gene trimming of TCR beta chains, and the association was replicated in an independent cohort. Broadly in line with IMGT annotations, most TCR beta V segments showed up in productive rearrangements about 87% or about 30% of the time in an earlier analysis of around 550 of the donors. Across donors, most TCR sequences were observed very rarely, whereas some public TCRs were present in many individuals. For the cohort, immune exposure information was limited to CMV serostatus. In a later analysis, the rate of TCR association differed among HLA loci, with DRB1 alleles having the most associated TCRs and HLA-C alleles having the fewest. The study gave a list of about 150 TCR beta chains associated with cytomegalovirus. Linkage disequilibrium might explain the correlated functional status among segregating V segments, but an unknown experimental factor could not be ruled out. A cluster of highly shared sequence variants was judged likely to represent a technical artifact of the sequencing pipeline. The earlier analysis of fewer than 750 of the donors excluded approximately 17 rarely observed V segments, including chromosome 9 orphons, because counts were too low. Sequencing depth was assumed to be roughly uniform across donors in the presence/absence analyses, though that assumption may not hold. In a later analysis, HLA-associated TCR beta chains were found to be more clonally expanded and to have lower generation probabilities than equally common non-associated chains. According to a later analysis, parvovirus B19, influenza, CMV and Epstein-Barr virus appeared linked to several top co-occurrence clusters. Most CMV-associated TCR beta chains appeared to be HLA-restricted in a later analysis, and the HLA associations seemed to be driven largely by CMV exposure.

The specimen was PBMCs. The receptor's source is a man aged 50 or older in good health and CMV-seropositive.

The encoded CDR3 is CASSLDWTATEAFF. Read as DNA, the sequence is TGTGCCAGCAGCTTAGATTGGACAGCCACTGAAGCTTTCTTT. The sequence links TRBV7-2 to TRBJ1-1, and perhaps TRBD1 as D gene, on 6 matching bases. The CDR3 runs 14 residues from the cysteine to the phenylalanine. Left in the record is the CDR3 DNA by itself, 42 bases read in frame from the first base. A distance of 10 bases separates the germline ends of V and J, which lose 1 base and 4 bases respectively. Sequences SGHTA (CDR1) and FQGNSA (CDR2) are obtained from the germline V gene.